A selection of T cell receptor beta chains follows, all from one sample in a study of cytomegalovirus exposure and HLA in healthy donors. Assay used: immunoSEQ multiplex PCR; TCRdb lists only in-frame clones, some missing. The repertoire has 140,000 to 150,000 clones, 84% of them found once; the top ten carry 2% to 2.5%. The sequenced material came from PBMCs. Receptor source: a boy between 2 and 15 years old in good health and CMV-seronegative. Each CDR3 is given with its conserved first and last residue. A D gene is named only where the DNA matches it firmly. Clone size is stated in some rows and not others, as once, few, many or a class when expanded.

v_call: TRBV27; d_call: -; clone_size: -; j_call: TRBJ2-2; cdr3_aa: CASSRGLANTGELFF; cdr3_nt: TGTGCCAGCAGTCGGGGGTTGGCGAACACCGGGGAGCTGTTTTTT
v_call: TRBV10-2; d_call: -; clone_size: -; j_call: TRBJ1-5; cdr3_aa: CASSESLAVRNQPQHF; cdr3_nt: TGCGCCAGCAGTGAGTCATTGGCAGTGCGCAATCAGCCCCAGCATTTT
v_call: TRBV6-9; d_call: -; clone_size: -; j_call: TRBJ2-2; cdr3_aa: CASSYELERGTGELFF; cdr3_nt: TGTGCCAGCAGTTATGAGCTAGAACGTGGGACCGGGGAGCTGTTTTTT
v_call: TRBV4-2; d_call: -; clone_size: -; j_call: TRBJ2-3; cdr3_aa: CASSQGLYTDTQYF; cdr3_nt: TGTGCCAGCAGCCAGGGACTTTACACAGATACGCAGTATTTT
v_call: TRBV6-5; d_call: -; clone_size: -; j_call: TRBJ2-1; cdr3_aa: CASSYSAGYNEQFF; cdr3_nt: TGTGCCAGCAGTTATTCTGCGGGCTACAATGAGCAGTTCTTC
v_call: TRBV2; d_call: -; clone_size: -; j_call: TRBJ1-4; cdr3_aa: CASKGQTLTREKLFF; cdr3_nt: TGTGCCAGCAAGGGACAAACCCTAACTCGGGAAAAACTGTTTTTT
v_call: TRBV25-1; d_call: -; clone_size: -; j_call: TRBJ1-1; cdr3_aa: CASSELTEKAFF; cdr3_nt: TGTGCCAGCAGTGAACTGACAGAAAAAGCTTTCTTT
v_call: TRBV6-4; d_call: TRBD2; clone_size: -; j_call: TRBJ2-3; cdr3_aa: CASSDSPSRGADTQYF; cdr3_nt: TGTGCCAGCAGTGACTCCCCCTCTCGGGGGGCAGATACGCAGTATTTT
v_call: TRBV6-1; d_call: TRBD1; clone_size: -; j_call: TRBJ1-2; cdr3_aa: CASSETGVLNYGYTF; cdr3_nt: TGTGCCAGCAGTGAAACAGGGGTTTTAAACTATGGCTACACCTTC
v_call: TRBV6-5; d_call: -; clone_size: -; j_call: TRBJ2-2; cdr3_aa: CASSYSGTVRGRELFF; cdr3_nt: TGTGCCAGCAGTTACTCCGGGACAGTGCGGGGAAGGGAGCTGTTTTTT
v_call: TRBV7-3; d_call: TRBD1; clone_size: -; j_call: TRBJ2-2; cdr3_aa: CASSPGTGVTGELFF; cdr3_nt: TGTGCCAGCAGCCCCGGGACAGGGGTCACCGGGGAGCTGTTTTTT
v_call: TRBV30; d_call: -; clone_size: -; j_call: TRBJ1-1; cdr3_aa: CAWNSGFF; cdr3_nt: TGTGCCTGGAACTCCGGTTTCTTT
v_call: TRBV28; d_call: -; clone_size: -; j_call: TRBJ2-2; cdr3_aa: CASGQLESITGELFF; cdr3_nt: TGTGCCAGCGGTCAACTAGAGTCAATCACCGGGGAGCTGTTTTTT
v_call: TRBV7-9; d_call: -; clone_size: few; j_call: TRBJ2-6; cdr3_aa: CSSSLFARGLTSGANVLTF; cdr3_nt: TGTTCCAGCAGCTTATTTGCCAGGGGCCTAACCTCTGGGGCCAACGTCCTGACTTTC
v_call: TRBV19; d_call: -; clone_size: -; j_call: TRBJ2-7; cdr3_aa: CASRRGTESGYEQYF; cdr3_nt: TGTGCCAGTAGAAGGGGGACGGAAAGTGGCTACGAGCAGTACTTC
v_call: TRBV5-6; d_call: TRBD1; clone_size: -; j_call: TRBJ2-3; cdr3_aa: CASSLITGGPDTQYF; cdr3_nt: TGTGCCAGCAGCTTGATTACAGGGGGCCCAGATACGCAGTATTTT
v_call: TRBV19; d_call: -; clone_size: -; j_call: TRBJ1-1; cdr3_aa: CASRFTGKMNTEAFF; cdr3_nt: TGTGCCAGTAGATTCACAGGGAAGATGAACACTGAAGCTTTCTTT
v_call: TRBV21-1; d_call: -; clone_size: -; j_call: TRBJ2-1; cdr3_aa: CASSNQVDNEQFF; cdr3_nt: TGTGCCAGCAGCAACCAGGTAGACAATGAGCAGTTCTTC
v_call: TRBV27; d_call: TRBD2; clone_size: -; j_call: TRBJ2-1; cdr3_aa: CASSLRPGLAGDLPRYNEQFF; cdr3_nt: TGTGCCAGCAGTTTAAGACCTGGACTAGCGGGAGATCTTCCGCGCTACAATGAGCAGTTCTTC
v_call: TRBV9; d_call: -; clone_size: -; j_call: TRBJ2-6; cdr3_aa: CASSVHRTVGANVLTF; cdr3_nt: TGTGCCAGCAGCGTACACCGGACAGTCGGGGCCAACGTCCTGACTTTC
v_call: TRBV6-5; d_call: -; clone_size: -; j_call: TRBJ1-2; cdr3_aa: CASSYRSQGNYGYTF; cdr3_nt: TGTGCCAGCAGTTACCGATCCCAGGGGAACTATGGCTACACCTTC
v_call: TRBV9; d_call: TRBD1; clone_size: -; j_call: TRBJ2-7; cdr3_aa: CASSPRQGSTYEQYF; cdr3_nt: TGTGCCAGCAGCCCGCGACAGGGATCTACCTACGAGCAGTACTTC
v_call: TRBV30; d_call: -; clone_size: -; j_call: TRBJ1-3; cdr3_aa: CAWSNGGPGNTIYF; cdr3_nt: TGTGCCTGGAGTAACGGGGGGCCTGGAAACACCATATATTTT
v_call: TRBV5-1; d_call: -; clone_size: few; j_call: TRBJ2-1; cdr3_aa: CASSFGSGKRSYNEQFF; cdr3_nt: TGCGCCAGCAGCTTCGGAAGCGGTAAGCGGTCCTACAATGAGCAGTTCTTC
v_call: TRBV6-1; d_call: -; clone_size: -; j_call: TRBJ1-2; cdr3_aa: CASSGAYGYTF; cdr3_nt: TGTGCCAGCAGTGGCGCCTATGGCTACACCTTC
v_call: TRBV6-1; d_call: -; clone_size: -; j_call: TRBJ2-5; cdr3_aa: CASSELQGEQETQYF; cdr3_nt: TGTGCCAGCAGTGAGCTACAGGGAGAGCAAGAGACCCAGTACTTC
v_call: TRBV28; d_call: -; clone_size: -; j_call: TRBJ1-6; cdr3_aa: CASSLGSPNSPLHF; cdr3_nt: TGTGCCAGCAGTTTGGGCAGCCCAAATTCACCCCTCCACTTT
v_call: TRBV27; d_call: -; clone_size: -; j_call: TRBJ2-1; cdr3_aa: CASSLRPPTGLFYNEQFF; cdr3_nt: TGTGCCAGCAGTTTACGCCCACCAACAGGGCTTTTCTACAATGAGCAGTTCTTC
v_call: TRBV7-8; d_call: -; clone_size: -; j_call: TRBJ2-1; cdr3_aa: CASSSLPRAISYNEQFF; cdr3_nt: TGTGCCAGCAGCTCCCTCCCGAGGGCCATCTCCTACAATGAGCAGTTCTTC
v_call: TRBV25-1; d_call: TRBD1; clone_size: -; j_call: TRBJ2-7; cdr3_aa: CASSPRTGQGEQYF; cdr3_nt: TGTGCCAGCAGTCCTCGGACAGGGCAGGGCGAGCAGTACTTC
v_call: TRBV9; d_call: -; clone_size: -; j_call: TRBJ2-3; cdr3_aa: CASSVSEDTQYF; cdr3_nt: TGTGCCAGCAGCGTCAGTGAAGATACGCAGTATTTT
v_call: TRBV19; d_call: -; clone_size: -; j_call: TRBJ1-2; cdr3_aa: CASSDRVYGYTF; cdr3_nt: TGTGCCAGTAGTGACCGGGTCTATGGCTACACCTTC
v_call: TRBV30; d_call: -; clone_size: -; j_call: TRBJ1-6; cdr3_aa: CAWGRGTYNSPLHF; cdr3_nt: TGTGCCTGGGGCAGGGGAACCTATAATTCACCCCTCCACTTT
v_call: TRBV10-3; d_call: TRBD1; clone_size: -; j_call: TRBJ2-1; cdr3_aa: CAINRGSVPFNEQFF; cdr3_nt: TGTGCCATAAACAGGGGGTCGGTCCCTTTCAATGAGCAGTTCTTC
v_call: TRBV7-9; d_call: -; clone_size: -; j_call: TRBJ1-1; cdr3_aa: CASSSQGMNTEAFF; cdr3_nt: TGTGCCAGCAGCTCCCAGGGAATGAACACTGAAGCTTTCTTT
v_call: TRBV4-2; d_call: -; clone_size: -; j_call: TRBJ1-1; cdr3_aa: CASSRTAGEAFF; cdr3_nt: TGTGCCAGCAGCCGTACCGCGGGGGAAGCTTTCTTT
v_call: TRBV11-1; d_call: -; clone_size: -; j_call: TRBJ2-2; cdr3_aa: CASSLASPGLEELFF; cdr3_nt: TGTGCCAGCAGCTTAGCGTCCCCAGGGCTTGAGGAGCTGTTTTTT
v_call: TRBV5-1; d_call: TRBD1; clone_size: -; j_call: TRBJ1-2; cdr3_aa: CASSLGQGASANYGYTF; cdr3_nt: TGCGCCAGCAGCTTGGGGCAGGGGGCATCGGCTAACTATGGCTACACCTTC
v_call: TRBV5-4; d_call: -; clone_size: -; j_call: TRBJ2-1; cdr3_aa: CASSPPYPPYNEQFF; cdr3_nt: TGTGCCAGCAGCCCGCCCTACCCGCCCTACAATGAGCAGTTCTTC
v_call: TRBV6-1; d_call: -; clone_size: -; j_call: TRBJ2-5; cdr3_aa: CASSEGGRTETQYF; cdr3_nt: TGTGCCAGCAGTGAAGGGGGGCGGACTGAGACCCAGTACTTC
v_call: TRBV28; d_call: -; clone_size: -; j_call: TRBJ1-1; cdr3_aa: CASSPPGLPWAGEAFF; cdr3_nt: TGTGCCAGCAGTCCGCCGGGACTACCGTGGGCGGGTGAAGCTTTCTTT
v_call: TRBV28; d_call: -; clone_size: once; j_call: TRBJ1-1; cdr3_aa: CASSPRQLAWAFF; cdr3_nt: TGTGCCAGCAGTCCCAGACAGCTGGCCTGGGCTTTCTTT
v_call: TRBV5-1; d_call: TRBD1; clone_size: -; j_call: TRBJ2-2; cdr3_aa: CASSPDRGNTGELFF; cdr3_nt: TGCGCCAGCAGCCCCGACAGGGGCAACACCGGGGAGCTGTTTTTT
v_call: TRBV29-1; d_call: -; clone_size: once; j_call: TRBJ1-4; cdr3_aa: CSVYAGSNEKLFF; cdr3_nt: TGCAGCGTTTATGCGGGCTCTAATGAAAAACTGTTTTTT
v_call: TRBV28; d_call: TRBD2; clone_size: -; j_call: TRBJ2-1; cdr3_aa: CASSQAGGVWNEQFF; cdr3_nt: TGTGCCAGCAGTCAAGCGGGGGGGGTTTGGAATGAGCAGTTCTTC
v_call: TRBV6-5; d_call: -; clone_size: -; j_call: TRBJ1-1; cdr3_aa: CASRERTEEAFF; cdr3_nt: TGTGCCAGCAGGGAGCGGACGGAAGAAGCTTTCTTT
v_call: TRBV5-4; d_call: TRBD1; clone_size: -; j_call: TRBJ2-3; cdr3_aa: CASSDRPGGASDTQYF; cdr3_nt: TGTGCCAGCAGCGACCGTCCAGGGGGCGCCTCCGATACGCAGTATTTT
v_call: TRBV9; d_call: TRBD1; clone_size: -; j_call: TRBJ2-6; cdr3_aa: CASSVCGQGCSGANVLTF; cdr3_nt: TGTGCCAGCAGCGTATGTGGACAGGGATGCTCTGGGGCCAACGTCCTGACTTTC
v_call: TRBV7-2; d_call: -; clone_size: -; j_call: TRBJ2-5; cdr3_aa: CASSLTGTLQETQYF; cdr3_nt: TGTGCCAGCAGCTTAACCGGGACACTGCAAGAGACCCAGTACTTC
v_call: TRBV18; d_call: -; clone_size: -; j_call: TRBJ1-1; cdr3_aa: CASWPMNTEAFF; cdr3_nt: TGTGCCAGCTGGCCGATGAACACTGAAGCTTTCTTT
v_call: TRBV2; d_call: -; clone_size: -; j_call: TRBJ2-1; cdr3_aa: CASSGLQGYNEQFF; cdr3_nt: TGTGCCAGCAGTGGGCTACAGGGATACAATGAGCAGTTCTTC
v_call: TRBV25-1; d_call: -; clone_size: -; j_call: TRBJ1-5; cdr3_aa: CASSEASGNQPQHF; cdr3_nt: TGTGCCAGCAGTGAAGCCTCGGGCAATCAGCCCCAGCATTTT
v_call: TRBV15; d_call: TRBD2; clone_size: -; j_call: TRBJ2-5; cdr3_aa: CATSRGAGGLETQYF; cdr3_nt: TGTGCCACCAGCAGAGGAGCGGGAGGGTTAGAGACCCAGTACTTC
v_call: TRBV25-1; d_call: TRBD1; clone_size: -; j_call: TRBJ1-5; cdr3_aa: CASSEDRESNQPQHF; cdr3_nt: TGTGCCAGCAGTGAAGACAGGGAGTCGAATCAGCCCCAGCATTTT
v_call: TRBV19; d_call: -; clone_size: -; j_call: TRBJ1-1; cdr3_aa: CASSGLRIRDTEAFF; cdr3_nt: TGTGCCAGTTCGGGACTCCGGATTCGGGACACTGAAGCTTTCTTT
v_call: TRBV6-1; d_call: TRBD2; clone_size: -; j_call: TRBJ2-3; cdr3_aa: CASSALAGGLTDTQYF; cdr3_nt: TGTGCCAGCAGTGCCCTAGCGGGGGGTCTCACAGATACGCAGTATTTT
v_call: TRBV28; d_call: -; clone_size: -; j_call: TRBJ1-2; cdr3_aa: CASSSVGPDYGYTF; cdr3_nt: TGTGCCAGCAGCTCCGTGGGGCCCGACTATGGCTACACCTTC
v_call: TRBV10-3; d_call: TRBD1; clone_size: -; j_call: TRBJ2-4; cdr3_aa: CAIGQGAVIQYF; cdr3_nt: TGTGCCATCGGTCAGGGGGCCGTCATTCAGTACTTC
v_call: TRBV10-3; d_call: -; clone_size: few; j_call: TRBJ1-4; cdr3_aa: CAITAGINEKLFF; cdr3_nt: TGTGCCATAACGGCGGGGATCAATGAAAAACTGTTTTTT
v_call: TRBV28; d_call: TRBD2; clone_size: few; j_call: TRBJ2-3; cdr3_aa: CASSPPRRTSGRITDTQYF; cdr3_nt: TGTGCCAGCAGCCCTCCCCGCCGGACTAGCGGGAGGATAACAGATACGCAGTATTTT